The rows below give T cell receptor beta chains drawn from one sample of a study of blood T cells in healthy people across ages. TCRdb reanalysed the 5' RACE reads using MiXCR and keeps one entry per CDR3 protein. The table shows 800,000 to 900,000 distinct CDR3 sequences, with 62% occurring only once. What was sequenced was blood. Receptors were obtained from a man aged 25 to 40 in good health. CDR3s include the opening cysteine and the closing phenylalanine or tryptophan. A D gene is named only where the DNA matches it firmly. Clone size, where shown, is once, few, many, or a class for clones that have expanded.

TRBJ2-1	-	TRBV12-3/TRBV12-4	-	TGTGCCAGCAGTCCTATTTATAGGAATGAGCAGTTCTTC	CASSPIYRNEQFF
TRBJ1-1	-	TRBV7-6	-	TGTGCCAGCAGCTTAGACGAGAACACTGAAGCTTTCTTT	CASSLDENTEAFF
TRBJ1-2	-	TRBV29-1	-	TGCAGCGTTGTTTGGGACACACTCTATGGCTACACCTTC	CSVVWDTLYGYTF
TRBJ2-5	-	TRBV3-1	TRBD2	TGTGCCAGCAGCCCTGGCAGGGAGGGGACCCAGTACTTC	CASSPGREGTQYF
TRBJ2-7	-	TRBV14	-	TGTGCCAGCAGCCCACAGGGAGTGACTTACAATGAGCAGTACTTC	CASSPQGVTYNEQYF
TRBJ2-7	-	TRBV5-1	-	TGCGCCAGCAGCTTGGGTGACCTCTCGATAGACGAGCAGTACTTC	CASSLGDLSIDEQYF
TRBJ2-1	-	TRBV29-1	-	TGCAGCGTTGACAGCCTAGGGATCAATGAGCAGTTCTTC	CSVDSLGINEQFF
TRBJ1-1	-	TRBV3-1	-	TGTGCCAGCAGCCAAGTCCTGGGACGGGTGAACACTGAAGCTTTCTTT	CASSQVLGRVNTEAFF
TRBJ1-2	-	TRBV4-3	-	TGCGCCAGCAGCCAAGTAGACGACTATGGCTACACCTTC	CASSQVDDYGYTF
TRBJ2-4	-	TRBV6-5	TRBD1	TGTGCCAGCAGTTACTCCATGACAGGGTTAGGGGACAAAAACATTCAGTACTTC	CASSYSMTGLGDKNIQYF
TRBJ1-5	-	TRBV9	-	TGTGCCAGCAGCCGCCACGATGGGGATCAGCCCCAGCATTTT	CASSRHDGDQPQHF
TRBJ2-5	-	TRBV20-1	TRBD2	TGCAGTGCTAGAGACACTAGCGGATACCAAGAGACCCAGTACTTC	CSARDTSGYQETQYF
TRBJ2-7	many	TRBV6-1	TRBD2	TGTGCCAGCAGTGAAGTAGCGGGGGTCTACGAGCAGTACTTC	CASSEVAGVYEQYF
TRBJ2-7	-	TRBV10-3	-	TGTGCCACCGAGACAGAGCTTAACTACGAGCAGTACTTC	CATETELNYEQYF
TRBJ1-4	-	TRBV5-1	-	TGCGCCAGCAGCCCCGTGACAGGAGGGAATGAAAAACTGTTTTTT	CASSPVTGGNEKLFF
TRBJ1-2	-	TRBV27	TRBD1	TGTGCCAGCAGTCCGACAGGGTTTGTGTATGGCTACACCTTC	CASSPTGFVYGYTF
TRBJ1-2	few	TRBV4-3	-	TGCGCCAGCAGCCAAGTCGGGGTAAACTATGGCTACACCTTC	CASSQVGVNYGYTF
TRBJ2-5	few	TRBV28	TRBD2	TGTGCCAGCAGGGGACTAGGGGTAGAGACCCAGTACTTC	CASRGLGVETQYF
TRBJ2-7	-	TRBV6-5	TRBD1	TGTGCCAGCAGTTACTCGAGGGGGCGCGAGCAGTACTTC	CASSYSRGREQYF
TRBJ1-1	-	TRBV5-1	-	TGCGCCAGCAGCTTCTCCAGGGACCAAGGGGCAGCTTTCTTT	CASSFSRDQGAAFF
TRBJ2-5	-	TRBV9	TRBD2	TGTGCCAGCAGCGTGTCCCCGGGACTAGCGTCGGCCCAAGAGACCCAGTACTTC	CASSVSPGLASAQETQYF
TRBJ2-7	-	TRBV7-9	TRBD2	TGTGCCAGCAGCTTACAAGCGGGGGTCTACGAGCAGTACTTC	CASSLQAGVYEQYF